This passage covers 26 T cell receptor beta chains from one sample sequenced in a study of blood T cell repertoires in COVID-19. Repertoires were generated with immunoSEQ multiplex PCR, while TCRdb's copy carries only in-frame clones and drops some. The sample lists around 120,000 clones, around 87% seen once, with almost 30% in the top ten. Sequencing was done on a sample of peripheral blood. Receptor source: a woman between 70 and 85 years old with acute or convalescent COVID-19.

J is TRBJ2-1 and V is TRBV9; D is perhaps TRBD2 (6 bases). V lost 7 bases to trimming and J lost 0 bases, with 17 bases between them. The germline gives CDR1 SGDLS, CDR2 YYNGEE. This CDR3 contains 16 residues. The CDR3 sequence: CASSPGLASSYNEQFF. DNA for the CDR3: TGTGCCAGCTCACCGGGACTTGCAAGCTCCTACAATGAGCAGTTCTTC.

The sample holds a few counts of this clone. The chain combines TRBV2 with TRBJ1-6, with D perhaps TRBD1 (6 bases). Trimming stripped 7 bases from V and 9 bases from J, with 13 bases between. Germline V gene data show CDR1 as SNHLY and CDR2 as FYNNEI. The CDR3 consists of 13 residues. The CDR3 region has the DNA TGTGCCAGCATGGCAGGGGTAGGTTCACCCCTCCACTTT. It specifies CASMAGVGSPLHF.

The V and J genes are TRBV28 and TRBJ2-2; D gene ambiguous. This CDR3 has 16 amino acids. CDR1 and CDR2 from the germline V gene are MDHEN and SYDVKM. Trimming cost V 3 bases and J 8 bases, with 19 bases left between them. In DNA, the CDR3 is TGTGCCAGCAGTTTCTTTGCAGGCACGGTATCGGGGGAGCTGTTTTTT. Translating gives CASSFFAGTVSGELFF.

The chain couples TRBV6-5 to TRBJ2-7; D possibly corresponds to TRBD2 (6 bases). Germline-derived CDR1 and CDR2 are MNHEY and SVGAGI. V was pared by 0 bases and J by 0 bases, with 9 bases between. This CDR3 has 15 amino acids. CDR3 nucleotide sequence: TGTGCCAGCAGTTACTCCGCGGGGTCCTCCTACGAGCAGTACTTC. Its translation: CASSYSAGSSYEQYF.

The chain has TRBV6-5 and TRBJ2-3; possibly TRBD2 for D (7 bases). The CDR3 consists of 16 residues. Trimming left V 4 bases short and J 2 bases short, with 16 bases between. Germline CDR1 and CDR2: MNHEY and SVGAGI. The CDR3 loop reads CASSLGAAGATDTQYF. CDR3 sequence (DNA): TGTGCCAGCAGTTTAGGGGCTGCGGGGGCCACAGATACGCAGTATTTT.

The V gene is TRBV4-1, the J gene TRBJ1-4; D may be TRBD1 (5 bases). Germline values: CDR1 MGHRA, CDR2 YSYEKL. V lost 1 base, J lost 4 bases, and 13 bases lay in between. There are 16 residues in the CDR3. The CDR3 sequence: CASSQVGAPGNEKLFF. In DNA, the CDR3 is TGCGCCAGCAGCCAAGTTGGGGCGCCGGGTAATGAAAAACTGTTTTTT.

This chain connects TRBV24-1 to TRBJ2-7; D possibly corresponds to TRBD1 (6 bases). Per germline, CDR1 KGHDR and CDR2 SFDVKD. Trimming stripped 2 bases from V and 3 bases from J, with 7 bases between. The length of the CDR3 is 13 residues. CDR3 bases: TGTGCCACCAGTGATTCGGACAGCTACGAGCAGTACTTC. As protein: CATSDSDSYEQYF.

The gene calls are TRBV12-3 or TRBV12-4 and TRBJ1-1; D remains ambiguous. CDR3 length: 11 residues. The V end lost 4 bases, the J end lost 6 bases, and 6 bases lay between the germline ends. In DNA, the CDR3 is TGTGCCAGCAGTTACTATGCTGAAGCTTTCTTT. It codes for CASSYYAEAFF.

The chain uses TRBV13 and TRBJ2-5, with 8 bases matching TRBD1. Trimming at V came to 0 bases and at J to 5 bases, leaving 5 bases not matched to a gene. The CDR3 extends over 15 amino acids. Germline V gene sequence: CDR1 PRHDT, CDR2 FYEKMQ (reference sequence). DNA of the CDR3: TGTGCCAGCAGCTTAGGGACAGGGGTTGGGGAGACCCAGTACTTC. The encoded protein is CASSLGTGVGETQYF.

A single count supports this clone. The rearrangement joins TRBV11-1 to TRBJ2-1; D unclear. The CDR3 is made up of 14 amino acids. Germline V lookup: CDR1 SGHAT, CDR2 FQDESV (reference sequence). Deletions cut 8 bases from V and 7 bases from J, with 18 bases between. The CDR3 here is CASSVTYVANEQFF. The DNA of the CDR3 is TGTGCCAGCTCCGTAACATACGTGGCAAATGAGCAGTTCTTC.

CDR3 sequence reads: CASSAASGADEQFF. The CDR3 DNA is TGTGCCAGCAGTGCCGCTAGCGGGGCTGATGAGCAGTTCTTC. The chain carries TRBV25-1 and TRBJ2-1; 9 bases align to TRBD2. The V gene's germline CDR1 is MGHDK and CDR2 SYGVNS. The CDR3 is 14 residues long. V lost 4 bases to trimming and J lost 8 bases; unmatched junction nucleotides: 6.

This clone is a singleton in its sample. This chain uses TRBV19 with TRBJ1-5, with TRBD1 identical over 12 bases. From germline, CDR1 is LNHDA and CDR2 SQIVND (reference sequence). The CDR3 is 15 amino acids. The junction had 5 bases not matched to a gene; V was cut back by 6 bases and J by 5 bases. The CDR3 sequence is CASRWDRGHYQPQHF. DNA for the CDR3: TGTGCCAGTAGATGGGACAGGGGGCACTATCAGCCCCAGCATTTT.

This sequence joins TRBV5-5 and TRBJ2-7; D is unresolved. CDR1 is SGHKS and CDR2 is YYEKEE in the germline V gene (reference sequence). V was pared by 7 bases and J by 0 bases, with 23 bases between. The CDR3 has 17 residues. The CDR3 spells CASPTRVGPKDSYEQYF. DNA for the CDR3: TGTGCCAGCCCCACGCGCGTGGGCCCCAAAGACTCCTACGAGCAGTACTTC. The variable domain in full, completed from reference TRBV5-5 and TRBJ2-7, reads DAGVTQSPTHLIKTRGQQVTLRCSPISGHKSVSWYQQVLGQGPQFIFQYYEKEERGRGNFPDRFSARQFPNYSSELNVNALLLGDSALYLCASPTRVGPKDSYEQYFGPGTRLTVT.

This clone appeared a single time. The chain uses TRBV9 and TRBJ2-3, with 13 bases lining up with TRBD2. Germline lookup yields CDR1 SGDLS and CDR2 YYNGEE. The CDR3 is 16 amino acids. The junction had 6 bases not matched to a gene; V was cut back by 5 bases and J by 3 bases. CDR3 sequence reads: CASRATSGGSTDTQYF. The CDR3 DNA is TGTGCCAGCAGAGCGACTAGCGGGGGGAGTACAGATACGCAGTATTTT.

About this clone: This specimen includes other DNA sequences encoding the same CDR3. This chain links TRBV5-1 with TRBJ1-5; weak D call: TRBD1 (5 bases). V was trimmed by 0 bases and J by 2 bases, leaving 9 bases between them. CDR1 and CDR2 (germline): SGHRS, YFSETQ. The CDR3 loop spans 15 amino acids. The CDR3 loop reads CASSLAGAGNQPQHF. Here the CDR3 DNA reads TGCGCCAGCAGCTTGGCTGGGGCGGGCAATCAGCCCCAGCATTTT.

This chain joins TRBV9 and TRBJ1-2; the D is unclear. This CDR3 is built from 13 residues. Per germline, CDR1 SGDLS and CDR2 YYNGEE. V was pared by 4 bases and J by 2 bases, with 9 bases between. In DNA form, the CDR3 reads TGTGCCAGCAGCTCGGGTTCGAACTATGGCTACACCTTC. Its translation is CASSSGSNYGYTF.

This chain links TRBV7-8 with TRBJ1-4, with 9 bases matching TRBD1. In germline, CDR1 is SGHVS, CDR2 FQNEAQ. The trim removed 1 base at V and 8 bases at J, leaving 5 bases unmatched. The CDR3 covers 15 residues. DNA for the CDR3: TGTGCCAGCAGCTTAGGGGGGACAGGGAGAGAAAAACTGTTTTTT. It encodes CASSLGGTGREKLFF.

The CDR3 here is CASRFGLAHSYEQYF. The CDR3 region has the DNA TGTGCCAGCAGGTTCGGACTAGCGCACTCCTACGAGCAGTACTTC. The chain is built from TRBV6-5 and TRBJ2-7; TRBD2 aligns across 9 bases. Trimming removed 6 bases from V and 0 bases from J; junction bases left unmatched: 6. The CDR3 loop spans 15 amino acids. Germline assignment: CDR1 MNHEY and CDR2 SVGAGI.

This clone showed up just a few times. The V and J genes are TRBV5-4 and TRBJ1-6, with a weak D call TRBD1 (5 bases). V was pared by 2 bases and J by 4 bases, with 16 bases between. This CDR3 has 17 residues. Germline V gene sequence: CDR1 SGHNT, CDR2 YYREEE (reference sequence). In DNA, the CDR3 is TGTGCCAGCAGCTTTGGGGGGGGGAAGGGGTATAATTCACCCCTCCACTTT. Its translation: CASSFGGGKGYNSPLHF.

The gene calls are TRBV30 and TRBJ1-6; possibly TRBD1 for D (5 bases). Germline V lookup: CDR1 GTSNPN, CDR2 SVGIG (reference sequence). The CDR3 is 14 residues long. Trimming removed 2 bases at V and 10 bases at J, with 15 bases between. CDR3 protein: CAWSTSGGYSPLHF. The CDR3 bases are TGTGCCTGGAGTACCTCGGGGGGGTACTCACCCCTCCACTTT.

V is TRBV7-2 and J is TRBJ2-5; TRBD1 matches at 10 bases. CDR3 length: 15 amino acids. Germline CDR1 SGHTA, CDR2 FQGNSA. J was trimmed by 5 bases and V by 3 bases; bases with no gene match: 6. As DNA, the CDR3 is TGTGCCAGCAGCTTGAGACAGGGGGCCTCCGAGACCCAGTACTTC. It specifies CASSLRQGASETQYF.

The genes are TRBV19 and TRBJ2-1; D remains unclear. The V end was cut by 4 bases, the J end by 3 bases, with 10 bases between. The CDR3 is 14 residues long. CDR1 and CDR2 (germline): LNHDA, SQIVND (reference sequence). DNA of the CDR3: TGTGCCAGTAGTAGTGGTCAGGACTACAATGAGCAGTTCTTC. Its protein is CASSSGQDYNEQFF.

The chain couples TRBV5-1 to TRBJ2-7; 11 bases fit TRBD1. V was clipped by 4 bases and J by 2 bases; unmatched bases: 5. Germline V gives CDR1 SGHRS, CDR2 YFSETQ. The length of the CDR3 is 15 residues. This CDR3 reads CASSRTGGAPYEQYF. Here the CDR3 DNA reads TGCGCCAGCAGCCGGACAGGGGGCGCCCCCTACGAGCAGTACTTC.

The gene calls are TRBV3-1 (or the pseudogene TRBV3-2) and TRBJ2-6; D is possibly TRBD1 (6 bases). The V end was cut by 4 bases, the J end by 3 bases, with 10 bases between. CDR3 size: 15 residues. Germline CDR1 and CDR2: LGHDT and YNNKEL (reference sequence). Written as DNA, the CDR3 is TGTGCCAGCAGCCCAGGGGCGGGTGGGGCCAACGTCCTGACTTTC. It translates to CASSPGAGGANVLTF.

The chain uses TRBV30 and TRBJ1-2; D may be TRBD1 (5 bases). The CDR3 spans 12 residues. The V and J ends lost 2 bases and 6 bases respectively, with 10 bases between them. CDR1 and CDR2 from the germline V gene are GTSNPN and SVGIG (reference sequence). As DNA, the CDR3 is TGTGCCTGGAGTAAGACAGTCCATGGCTACACCTTC. Its protein product is CAWSKTVHGYTF.

The chain combines TRBV9 with TRBJ2-1; unclear D gene. Germline CDR1 reads SGDLS; CDR2 reads YYNGEE. V was pared by 3 bases and J by 0 bases, with 13 bases between. This CDR3 spans 16 amino acids. DNA for the CDR3: TGTGCCAGCAGCGGAAGAGCTAGGAGCTCCTACAATGAGCAGTTCTTC. This gives the protein CASSGRARSSYNEQFF.